The rows below give T cell receptor beta chains drawn from one sample of a study of blood T cell repertoires in COVID-19. Sequencing used immunoSEQ multiplex PCR; TCRdb keeps in-frame clones, though not all of them. The repertoire holds some 180,000 clones, 70% to 90% seen once, with roughly 6% in the top ten. Source material: peripheral blood. The receptors come from a middle-aged man with active or convalescent COVID-19. The CDR3 runs from the conserved cysteine through the conserved F or W. The D gene is left open where the match is weak. Clone size appears in some rows only: once, few, many, or a class for an expanded clone.

CDR3 DNA: TGTGCCAGCAGGGCGACAGGATTTGGAAACACCATATATTTT
CDR3 protein: CASRATGFGNTIYF
J gene: TRBJ1-3
clone size: .
V gene: TRBV6-5
CDR3 length: 14
D gene: .

CDR3 DNA: TGTGCCAGCAGCTTAGCCTTTGAAGCTTTCTTT
CDR3 protein: CASSLAFEAFF
J gene: TRBJ1-1
clone size: .
V gene: TRBV7-2
CDR3 length: 11
D gene: .

CDR3 DNA: TGTGCCAGCATTGGCGGATTCCCGGGGACCCAGTACTTC
CDR3 protein: CASIGGFPGTQYF
J gene: TRBJ2-5
clone size: .
V gene: TRBV6-5
CDR3 length: 13
D gene: .

CDR3 DNA: TGTGCCAGCAGTTTCAGGGCTTCCTACACTGAAGCTTTCTTT
CDR3 protein: CASSFRASYTEAFF
J gene: TRBJ1-1
clone size: .
V gene: TRBV28
CDR3 length: 14
D gene: .

CDR3 DNA: TGTGCCACCAGTGAGGCAGGGGGCGCAGATACGCAGTATTTT
CDR3 protein: CATSEAGGADTQYF
J gene: TRBJ2-3
clone size: .
V gene: TRBV24-1
CDR3 length: 14
D gene: TRBD1

CDR3 DNA: TGTGCCAGCAGTTACCTACAGGGATTTCAATCTACTGAAGCTTTCTTT
CDR3 protein: CASSYLQGFQSTEAFF
J gene: TRBJ1-1
clone size: .
V gene: TRBV6-6
CDR3 length: 16
D gene: .

CDR3 DNA: TGTGCCAGCAGCGCGTCCACTAGCGGGGCCTACAATGAGCAGTTCTTC
CDR3 protein: CASSASTSGAYNEQFF
J gene: TRBJ2-1
clone size: .
V gene: TRBV5-6
CDR3 length: 16
D gene: TRBD2

CDR3 DNA: TGTGCCAGCAGCACCCGGACAGGCACGTTGGAGCAGTACTTC
CDR3 protein: CASSTRTGTLEQYF
J gene: TRBJ2-7
clone size: .
V gene: TRBV7-2
CDR3 length: 14
D gene: TRBD1

CDR3 DNA: TGTGCCAGCAGCTTTCGGGACAGAACGCCGAACACTGAAGCTTTCTTT
CDR3 protein: CASSFRDRTPNTEAFF
J gene: TRBJ1-1
clone size: .
V gene: TRBV12-1
CDR3 length: 16
D gene: .

CDR3 DNA: TGTGCCAGCAGCTTGGCCGGGACAGCGAATCAGCCCCAGCATTTT
CDR3 protein: CASSLAGTANQPQHF
J gene: TRBJ1-5
clone size: .
V gene: TRBV5-5
CDR3 length: 15
D gene: TRBD1

CDR3 DNA: TGTGCCAGCAGTTTCGGACAGAACTATGGCTACACCTTC
CDR3 protein: CASSFGQNYGYTF
J gene: TRBJ1-2
clone size: .
V gene: TRBV28
CDR3 length: 13
D gene: .

CDR3 DNA: TGTGCCAGTCATGCTAGTGCCGGAGGGGCTGAAAAACTGTTTTTT
CDR3 protein: CASHASAGGAEKLFF
J gene: TRBJ1-4
clone size: .
V gene: TRBV7-2
CDR3 length: 15
D gene: .

CDR3 DNA: TGTGCCAGTCGGGGGACAGGGGGGACCGGGGAGCTGTTTTTT
CDR3 protein: CASRGTGGTGELFF
J gene: TRBJ2-2
clone size: .
V gene: TRBV19
CDR3 length: 14
D gene: TRBD1

CDR3 DNA: TGTGCCAGCAGCAGCCCTAGAGGGAATCGATCCCCCTATTCACCCCTCCACTTT
CDR3 protein: CASSSPRGNRSPYSPLHF
J gene: TRBJ1-6
clone size: .
V gene: TRBV28
CDR3 length: 18
D gene: .

CDR3 DNA: TGTGCCAGCAGCCCTTCACATGGGGCCAACGTCCTGACTTTC
CDR3 protein: CASSPSHGANVLTF
J gene: TRBJ2-6
clone size: .
V gene: TRBV7-2
CDR3 length: 14
D gene: .

CDR3 DNA: TGTGCCAGCAGATGTGCTAGCGGGAGGAATGATGAGCAGTTCTTC
CDR3 protein: CASRCASGRNDEQFF
J gene: TRBJ2-1
clone size: many
V gene: TRBV6-4
CDR3 length: 15
D gene: TRBD2

CDR3 DNA: TGTGCCAGCAGTGGTGAACAGGGCGGCGAGCAGTACTTC
CDR3 protein: CASSGEQGGEQYF
J gene: TRBJ2-7
clone size: .
V gene: TRBV6-4
CDR3 length: 13
D gene: .

CDR3 DNA: TGCGCCAGCAGCGTTGACAGGTTTCTCGCTGAAGCTTTCTTT
CDR3 protein: CASSVDRFLAEAFF
J gene: TRBJ1-1
clone size: few
V gene: TRBV5-1
CDR3 length: 14
D gene: .

CDR3 DNA: TGCGCCAGCAGCTTCGCACTAAACAATGAGCAGTTCTTC
CDR3 protein: CASSFALNNEQFF
J gene: TRBJ2-1
clone size: .
V gene: TRBV5-1
CDR3 length: 13
D gene: .

CDR3 DNA: TGTGCCAGCAGTTACCTCGAGGAAAAACTGTTTTTT
CDR3 protein: CASSYLEEKLFF
J gene: TRBJ1-4
clone size: .
V gene: TRBV7-9
CDR3 length: 12
D gene: .

CDR3 DNA: TGCAGCGTAGCACCCACAACTAATGAAAAACTGTTTTTT
CDR3 protein: CSVAPTTNEKLFF
J gene: TRBJ1-4
clone size: .
V gene: TRBV29-1
CDR3 length: 13
D gene: .

CDR3 DNA: TGTGCCAGCAGCACCAGCGGTGACTTAGGTTACGAGCAGTACTTC
CDR3 protein: CASSTSGDLGYEQYF
J gene: TRBJ2-7
clone size: once
V gene: TRBV7-2
CDR3 length: 15
D gene: .

CDR3 DNA: TGTGCCAGCACTGCAGGTTTATCCGGGAACACTGAAGCTTTCTTT
CDR3 protein: CASTAGLSGNTEAFF
J gene: TRBJ1-1
clone size: .
V gene: TRBV28
CDR3 length: 15
D gene: .

CDR3 DNA: TGCGCCAGCAGCTTGGCCCCAGGGGCGCAGTACGAGCAGTACTTC
CDR3 protein: CASSLAPGAQYEQYF
J gene: TRBJ2-7
clone size: .
V gene: TRBV5-1
CDR3 length: 15
D gene: .

CDR3 DNA: TGTGCCAGCAGTGTAGGCCAGGCAGGGGGACAAGGGACCCAGCATTTT
CDR3 protein: CASSVGQAGGQGTQHF
J gene: TRBJ1-5
clone size: .
V gene: TRBV9
CDR3 length: 16
D gene: TRBD1

CDR3 DNA: TGCGCCAGCAGTCAATCGTCGGAGGTCTGGTCTTCTGGGGCCAACGTCCTGACTTTC
CDR3 protein: CASSQSSEVWSSGANVLTF
J gene: TRBJ2-6
clone size: .
V gene: TRBV23-1
CDR3 length: 19
D gene: .

CDR3 DNA: TGCGCCAGCAGCTTCGCCTCCGGGTATACGGGAAATGAAAAACTGTTTTTT
CDR3 protein: CASSFASGYTGNEKLFF
J gene: TRBJ1-4
clone size: .
V gene: TRBV5-1
CDR3 length: 17
D gene: .

CDR3 DNA: TGTGCCAGCAGTTACTCGGACAGCCCAGAGCAGTACTTC
CDR3 protein: CASSYSDSPEQYF
J gene: TRBJ2-7
clone size: .
V gene: TRBV6-5
CDR3 length: 13
D gene: .

CDR3 DNA: TGTGCCACCAGCAGAGAGTTCGACAATTCCTACGAGCAGTACTTC
CDR3 protein: CATSREFDNSYEQYF
J gene: TRBJ2-7
clone size: few
V gene: TRBV15
CDR3 length: 15
D gene: .

CDR3 DNA: TGTGCCAGCAGAGACAGGGGATGGGACACTGAAGCTTTCTTT
CDR3 protein: CASRDRGWDTEAFF
J gene: TRBJ1-1
clone size: .
V gene: TRBV2
CDR3 length: 14
D gene: TRBD1

CDR3 DNA: TGTGCCGCCAGCTCGGGGGGCTCTGCGGGCAATCAGCCCCAGCATTTT
CDR3 protein: CAASSGGSAGNQPQHF
J gene: TRBJ1-5
clone size: few
V gene: TRBV2
CDR3 length: 16
D gene: .

CDR3 DNA: TGCGCCAGCAAGCACTCCGACGGGATTAGCTCCTACGAGCAGTACTTC
CDR3 protein: CASKHSDGISSYEQYF
J gene: TRBJ2-7
clone size: .
V gene: TRBV5-1
CDR3 length: 16
D gene: .

CDR3 DNA: TGTGCCAGCATGGCGGGGGGAGAGAACACCGGGGAGCTGTTTTTT
CDR3 protein: CASMAGGENTGELFF
J gene: TRBJ2-2
clone size: .
V gene: TRBV5-6
CDR3 length: 15
D gene: TRBD2

CDR3 DNA: TGTGCCAGCAGTGTTAGCCGGGGCACTGAAGCTTTCTTT
CDR3 protein: CASSVSRGTEAFF
J gene: TRBJ1-1
clone size: .
V gene: TRBV2
CDR3 length: 13
D gene: .

CDR3 DNA: TGTGCCAGCAGCAAGACTTCCGGGACAGGGGGCAATCAGCCCCAGCATTTT
CDR3 protein: CASSKTSGTGGNQPQHF
J gene: TRBJ1-5
clone size: .
V gene: TRBV27
CDR3 length: 17
D gene: TRBD1

CDR3 DNA: TGCGCCAGCAGCGCCGCGGGGGCTGGAAACACCATATATTTT
CDR3 protein: CASSAAGAGNTIYF
J gene: TRBJ1-3
clone size: .
V gene: TRBV5-1
CDR3 length: 14
D gene: .

CDR3 DNA: TGTGCCAGCAGTTCAGGGAACACTGAAGCTTTCTTT
CDR3 protein: CASSSGNTEAFF
J gene: TRBJ1-1
clone size: .
V gene: TRBV28
CDR3 length: 12
D gene: .

CDR3 DNA: TGTGCTAGTGGTTTAGCCTTCGCAGAGGATGTCAATCAGCCCCAGCATTTT
CDR3 protein: CASGLAFAEDVNQPQHF
J gene: TRBJ1-5
clone size: .
V gene: TRBV12-5
CDR3 length: 17
D gene: .

CDR3 DNA: TGTGCCAGCAGTTTCGGCCTAGACCCTAACTATGGCTACACCTTC
CDR3 protein: CASSFGLDPNYGYTF
J gene: TRBJ1-2
clone size: .
V gene: TRBV6-5
CDR3 length: 15
D gene: .

CDR3 DNA: TGTGCCAGCAGCTTAGATCTGCGGGAAGGCGCAGATACGCAGTATTTT
CDR3 protein: CASSLDLREGADTQYF
J gene: TRBJ2-3
clone size: .
V gene: TRBV11-3
CDR3 length: 16
D gene: .

CDR3 DNA: TGTGCCAGCAGAGGGGACAGTTCCTACGAGCAGTACTTC
CDR3 protein: CASRGDSSYEQYF
J gene: TRBJ2-7
clone size: once
V gene: TRBV12-3/TRBV12-4
CDR3 length: 13
D gene: TRBD1

CDR3 DNA: TGTGCCAGCAGTTACTCGCCGCCAGGGTCCCACGAGCAGTACTTC
CDR3 protein: CASSYSPPGSHEQYF
J gene: TRBJ2-7
clone size: .
V gene: TRBV6-5
CDR3 length: 15
D gene: .

CDR3 DNA: TGTGCCAGCAGTGAAGGACGGAGGACTAATGAAAAACTGTTTTTT
CDR3 protein: CASSEGRRTNEKLFF
J gene: TRBJ1-4
clone size: .
V gene: TRBV2
CDR3 length: 15
D gene: .

CDR3 DNA: TGTGCCAGCAGGCCCACGGGAGGTGAGCAGTTCTTC
CDR3 protein: CASRPTGGEQFF
J gene: TRBJ2-1
clone size: .
V gene: TRBV7-9
CDR3 length: 12
D gene: TRBD2

CDR3 DNA: TGTGCCAGCAGCTTAGCCTGGGCAGGGGGCACCTACGAGCAGTACTTC
CDR3 protein: CASSLAWAGGTYEQYF
J gene: TRBJ2-7
clone size: .
V gene: TRBV11-3
CDR3 length: 16
D gene: TRBD1

CDR3 DNA: TGCGCCAGCAGCTACGACAGGGTTGGAAACACCATATATTTT
CDR3 protein: CASSYDRVGNTIYF
J gene: TRBJ1-3
clone size: .
V gene: TRBV5-1
CDR3 length: 14
D gene: TRBD1

CDR3 DNA: TGTGCCAGCAGACTAGCGGGAGGGCCGCCAGATACGCAGTATTTT
CDR3 protein: CASRLAGGPPDTQYF
J gene: TRBJ2-3
clone size: few
V gene: TRBV5-4
CDR3 length: 15
D gene: TRBD2

CDR3 DNA: TGTGCCAGCAATAACAGGGGTGGCACTGAAGCTTTCTTT
CDR3 protein: CASNNRGGTEAFF
J gene: TRBJ1-1
clone size: .
V gene: TRBV28
CDR3 length: 13
D gene: TRBD1

CDR3 DNA: TGTGCCTGGAGTGAAACGAACAGGGGGCTCGGGCAGAACTACACCTTC
CDR3 protein: CAWSETNRGLGQNYTF
J gene: TRBJ1-2
clone size: .
V gene: TRBV30
CDR3 length: 16
D gene: TRBD1

CDR3 DNA: TGTGCCAGCAGTCGTGGGACAGGGGGCTTGACTGAAGCTTTCTTT
CDR3 protein: CASSRGTGGLTEAFF
J gene: TRBJ1-1
clone size: .
V gene: TRBV14
CDR3 length: 15
D gene: TRBD1

CDR3 DNA: TGTGCCAGCAGATATAGCGGGGGGGGCTACAATGAGCAGTTCTTC
CDR3 protein: CASRYSGGGYNEQFF
J gene: TRBJ2-1
clone size: .
V gene: TRBV27
CDR3 length: 15
D gene: TRBD2

CDR3 DNA: TGCGCCAGCAGCCCCAAAACAGGGTCCGGGGAGCTGTTTTTT
CDR3 protein: CASSPKTGSGELFF
J gene: TRBJ2-2
clone size: once
V gene: TRBV5-1
CDR3 length: 14
D gene: .

CDR3 DNA: TGTGCCAGTAACAAGGGACAGTATAATGAAAAACTGTTTTTT
CDR3 protein: CASNKGQYNEKLFF
J gene: TRBJ1-4
clone size: .
V gene: TRBV19
CDR3 length: 14
D gene: TRBD1

CDR3 DNA: TGTGCCAGCAGCGTATCACCGGGTCACGAGGACGAGCAGTACTTC
CDR3 protein: CASSVSPGHEDEQYF
J gene: TRBJ2-7
clone size: .
V gene: TRBV9
CDR3 length: 15
D gene: .